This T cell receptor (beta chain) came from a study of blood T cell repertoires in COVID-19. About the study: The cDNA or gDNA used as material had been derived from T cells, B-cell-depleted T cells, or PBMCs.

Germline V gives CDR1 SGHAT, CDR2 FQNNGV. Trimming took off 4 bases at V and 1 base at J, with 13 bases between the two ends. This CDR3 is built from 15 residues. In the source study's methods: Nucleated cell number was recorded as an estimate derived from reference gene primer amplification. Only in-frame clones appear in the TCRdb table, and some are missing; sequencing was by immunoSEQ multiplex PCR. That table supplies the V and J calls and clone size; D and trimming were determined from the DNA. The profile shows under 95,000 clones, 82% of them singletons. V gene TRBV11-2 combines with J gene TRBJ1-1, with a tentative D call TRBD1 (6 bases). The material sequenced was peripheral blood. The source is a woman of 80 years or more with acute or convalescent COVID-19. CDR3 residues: CASSSSGTPNTEAFF. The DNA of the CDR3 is TGTGCCAGCAGCTCTTCCGGGACACCGAACACTGAAGCTTTCTTT.